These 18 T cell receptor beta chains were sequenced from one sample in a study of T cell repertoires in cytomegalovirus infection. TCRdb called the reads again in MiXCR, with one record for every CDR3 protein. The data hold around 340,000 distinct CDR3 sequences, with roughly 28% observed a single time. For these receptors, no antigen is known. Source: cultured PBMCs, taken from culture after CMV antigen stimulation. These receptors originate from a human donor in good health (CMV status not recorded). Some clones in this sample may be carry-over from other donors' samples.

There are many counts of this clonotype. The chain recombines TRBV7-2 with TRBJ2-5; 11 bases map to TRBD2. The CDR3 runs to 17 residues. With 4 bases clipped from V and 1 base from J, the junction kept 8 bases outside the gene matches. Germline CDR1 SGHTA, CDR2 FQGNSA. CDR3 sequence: CASSSGLAGGLQETQYF. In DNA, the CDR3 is TGTGCCAGCAGCTCCGGGCTAGCGGGAGGACTCCAAGAGACCCAGTACTTC.

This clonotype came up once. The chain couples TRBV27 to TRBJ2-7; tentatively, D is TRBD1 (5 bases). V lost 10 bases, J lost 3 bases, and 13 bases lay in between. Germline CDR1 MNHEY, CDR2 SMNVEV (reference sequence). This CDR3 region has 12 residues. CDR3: CATSDTRYEQYF. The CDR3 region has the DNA TGTGCCACTTCGGACACCCGCTACGAGCAGTACTTC.

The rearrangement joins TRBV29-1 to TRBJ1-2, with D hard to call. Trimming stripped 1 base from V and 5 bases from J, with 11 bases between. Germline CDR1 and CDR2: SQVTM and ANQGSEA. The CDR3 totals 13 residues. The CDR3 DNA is TGCAGCGTTGAAGGTGGGGTAGAGTATGGCTACACCTTC. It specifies CSVEGGVEYGYTF.

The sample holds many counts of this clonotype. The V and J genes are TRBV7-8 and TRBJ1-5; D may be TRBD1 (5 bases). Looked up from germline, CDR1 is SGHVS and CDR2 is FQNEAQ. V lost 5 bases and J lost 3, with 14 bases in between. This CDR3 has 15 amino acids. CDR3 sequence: CASSRGPGNNQPQHF. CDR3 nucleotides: TGTGCCAGCAGCCGGGGCCCAGGGAACAATCAGCCCCAGCATTTT.

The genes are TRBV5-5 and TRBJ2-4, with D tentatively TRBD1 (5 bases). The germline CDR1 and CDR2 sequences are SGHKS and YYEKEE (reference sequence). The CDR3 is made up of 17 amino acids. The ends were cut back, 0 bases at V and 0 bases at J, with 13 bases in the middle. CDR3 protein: CASSLAPTDLAKNIQYF. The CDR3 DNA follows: TGTGCCAGCAGCTTGGCCCCGACAGATTTAGCCAAAAACATTCAGTACTTC.

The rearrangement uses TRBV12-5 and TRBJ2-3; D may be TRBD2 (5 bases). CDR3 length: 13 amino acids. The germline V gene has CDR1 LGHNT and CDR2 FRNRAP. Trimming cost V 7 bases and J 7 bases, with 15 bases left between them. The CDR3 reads CASARGPVNTQYF. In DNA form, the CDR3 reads TGTGCTAGTGCGAGAGGGCCGGTCAATACGCAGTATTTT. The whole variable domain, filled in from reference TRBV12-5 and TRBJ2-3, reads DARVTQTPRHKVTEMGQEVTMRCQPILGHNTVFWYRQTMMQGLELLAYFRNRAPLDDSGMPKDRFSAEMPDATLATLKIQPSEPRDSAVYFCASARGPVNTQYFGPGTRLTVL.

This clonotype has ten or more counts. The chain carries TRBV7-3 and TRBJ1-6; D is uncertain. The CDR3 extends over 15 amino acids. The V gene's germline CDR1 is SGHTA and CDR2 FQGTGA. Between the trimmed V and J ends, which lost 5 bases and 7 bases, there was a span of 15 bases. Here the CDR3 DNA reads TGTGCCAGCAGCGCCAGTGGGGTCGGAAATTCACCCCTCCACTTT. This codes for CASSASGVGNSPLHF.

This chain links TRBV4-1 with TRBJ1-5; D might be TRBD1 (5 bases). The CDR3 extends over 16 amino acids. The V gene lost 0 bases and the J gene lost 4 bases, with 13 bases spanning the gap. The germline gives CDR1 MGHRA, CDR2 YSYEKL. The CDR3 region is CASSQEGEAGNQPQHF. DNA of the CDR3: TGCGCCAGCAGCCAAGAGGGAGAGGCAGGGAATCAGCCCCAGCATTTT.

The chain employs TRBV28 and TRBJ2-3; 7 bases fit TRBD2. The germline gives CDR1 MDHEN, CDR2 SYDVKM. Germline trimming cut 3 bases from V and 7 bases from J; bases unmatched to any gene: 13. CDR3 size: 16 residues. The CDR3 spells CASSLGLAVAHYTQYF. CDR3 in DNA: TGTGCCAGCAGTTTGGGGCTAGCGGTCGCACATTATACGCAGTATTTT.

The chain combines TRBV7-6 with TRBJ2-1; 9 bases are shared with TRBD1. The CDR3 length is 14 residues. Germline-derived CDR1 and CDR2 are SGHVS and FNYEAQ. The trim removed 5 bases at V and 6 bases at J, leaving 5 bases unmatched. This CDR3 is CASSPPDRGNEQFF. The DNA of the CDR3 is TGTGCCAGCAGCCCGCCGGACAGGGGCAATGAGCAGTTCTTC.

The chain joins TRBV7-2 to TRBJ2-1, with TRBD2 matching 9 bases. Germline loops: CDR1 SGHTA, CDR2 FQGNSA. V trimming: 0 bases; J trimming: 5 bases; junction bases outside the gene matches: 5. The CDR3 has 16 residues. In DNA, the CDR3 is TGTGCCAGCAGCTTAGCGGCTAGCGGGGTAAACAATGAGCAGTTCTTC. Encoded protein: CASSLAASGVNNEQFF.

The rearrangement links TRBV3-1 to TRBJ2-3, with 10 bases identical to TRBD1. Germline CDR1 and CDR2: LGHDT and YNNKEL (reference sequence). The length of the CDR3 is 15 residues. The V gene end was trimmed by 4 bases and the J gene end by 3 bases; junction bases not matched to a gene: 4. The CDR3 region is CASSLDRGYTDTQYF. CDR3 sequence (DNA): TGTGCCAGCAGCCTGGACAGGGGGTATACAGATACGCAGTATTTT.

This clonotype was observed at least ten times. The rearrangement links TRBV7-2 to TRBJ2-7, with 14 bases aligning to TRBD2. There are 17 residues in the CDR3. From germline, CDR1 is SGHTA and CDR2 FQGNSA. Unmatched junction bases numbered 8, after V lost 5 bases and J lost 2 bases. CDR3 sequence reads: CASSLTGTSGRPYEQYF. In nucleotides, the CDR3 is TGTGCCAGCAGCCTAACCGGGACTAGCGGGAGACCCTACGAGCAGTACTTC. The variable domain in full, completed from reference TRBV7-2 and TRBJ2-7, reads GAGVSQSPSNKVTEKGKDVELRCDPISGHTALYWYRQSLGQGLEFLIYFQGNSAPDKSGLPSDRFSAERTGGSVSTLTIQRTQQEDSAVYLCASSLTGTSGRPYEQYFGPGTRLTVT.

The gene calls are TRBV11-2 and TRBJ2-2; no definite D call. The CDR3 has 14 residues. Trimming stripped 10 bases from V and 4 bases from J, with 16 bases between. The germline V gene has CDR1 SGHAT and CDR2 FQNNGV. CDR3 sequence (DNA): TGTGCCACCGGGCTAGGGATTCGCACCGGGGAGCTGTTTTTT. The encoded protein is CATGLGIRTGELFF.

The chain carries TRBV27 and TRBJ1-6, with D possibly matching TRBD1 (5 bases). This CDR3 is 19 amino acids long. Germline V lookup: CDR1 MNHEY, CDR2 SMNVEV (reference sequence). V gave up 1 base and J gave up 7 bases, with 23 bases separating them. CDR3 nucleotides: TGTGCCAGCAGTTTATACGGGCCGGGGGGGAGGACGGTCAATTCACCCCTCCACTTT. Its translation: CASSLYGPGGRTVNSPLHF.

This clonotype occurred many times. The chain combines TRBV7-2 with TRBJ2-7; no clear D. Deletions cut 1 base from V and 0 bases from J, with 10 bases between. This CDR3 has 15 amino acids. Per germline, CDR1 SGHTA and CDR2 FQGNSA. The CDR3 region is CASSLVTLPSYEQYF. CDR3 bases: TGTGCCAGCAGCTTAGTCACTCTACCCTCCTACGAGCAGTACTTC.

CDR3 nucleotide sequence: TGTGCCAGCAGCCCGAGGGGGGGAAAGAACACTGAAGCTTTCTTT. Its translation is CASSPRGGKNTEAFF. The chain employs TRBV27 and TRBJ1-1; a possible D gene is TRBD1 (6 bases). The CDR3 is made up of 15 amino acids. Looked up from germline, CDR1 is MNHEY and CDR2 is SMNVEV (reference sequence). V was shortened by 6 bases and J by 1 base, with 15 bases between the two germline ends.

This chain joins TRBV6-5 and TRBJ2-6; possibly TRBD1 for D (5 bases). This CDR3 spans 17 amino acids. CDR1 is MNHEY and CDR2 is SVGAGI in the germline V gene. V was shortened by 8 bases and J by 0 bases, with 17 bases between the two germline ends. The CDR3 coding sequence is TGTGCCAGCTCGGTTCAGGGCTCATCCTCTGGGGCCAACGTCCTGACTTTC. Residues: CASSVQGSSSGANVLTF.